This TCR beta chain is drawn from a study of blood T cell repertoires in COVID-19. Study-level background: COVID-19 samples collected from the United States, Italy and Spain covered acute and convalescent phases. In each case, the material was cDNA or gDNA derived from T cells, B-cell-depleted T cells, or PBMCs.

Trimming at V came to 5 bases and at J to 2 bases, leaving 8 bases not matched to a gene. Germline V CDR1 and CDR2: LNHDA, SQIVND (reference sequence). This CDR3 is 15 amino acids long. This study enrolled people aged 18 to 89 from roughly 24 US geographic areas. Self-reported history from a screening survey and questionnaire set each donor's cohort. Profiling relied on immunoSEQ multiplex PCR, and the TCRdb table lists in-frame clones only, not all of them. The sample lists about 100,000 clones; around 85% were seen once. The rearrangement uses TRBV19 and TRBJ2-7; 8 bases agree with TRBD1. This TCR derives from a woman between 45 and 60 years old who had recovered from COVID-19. The sample comprised PBMCs or T cells enriched from blood (not recorded which). The CDR3 nucleotides read TGTGCCAGTAGTCTCCAGGGGGCGCGAGCCTACGAGCAGTACTTC. This codes for CASSLQGARAYEQYF.